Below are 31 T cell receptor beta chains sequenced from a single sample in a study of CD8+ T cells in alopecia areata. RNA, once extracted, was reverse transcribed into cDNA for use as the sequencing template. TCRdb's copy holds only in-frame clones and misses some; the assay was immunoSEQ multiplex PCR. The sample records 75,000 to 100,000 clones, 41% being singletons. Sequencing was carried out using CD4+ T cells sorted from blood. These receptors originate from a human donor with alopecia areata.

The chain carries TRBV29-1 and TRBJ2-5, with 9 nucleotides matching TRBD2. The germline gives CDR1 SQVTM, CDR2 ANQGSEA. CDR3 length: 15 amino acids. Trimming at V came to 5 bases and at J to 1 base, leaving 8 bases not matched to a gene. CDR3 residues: CSVPLAGATQETQYF. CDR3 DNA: TGCAGCGTTCCCTTAGCGGGAGCGACCCAAGAGACCCAGTACTTC. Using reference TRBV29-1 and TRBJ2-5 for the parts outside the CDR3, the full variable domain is SAVISQKPSRDICQRGTSLTIQCQVDSQVTMMFWYRQQPGQSLTLIATANQGSEATYESGFVIDKFPISRPNLTFSTLTVSNMSPEDSSIYLCSVPLAGATQETQYFGPGTRLLVL.

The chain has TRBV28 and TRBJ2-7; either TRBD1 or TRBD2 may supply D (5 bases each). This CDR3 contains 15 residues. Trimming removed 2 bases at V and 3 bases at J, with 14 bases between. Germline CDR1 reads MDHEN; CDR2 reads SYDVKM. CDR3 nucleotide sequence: TGTGCCAGCAGTTTAGGGACGGCCACCTTCTACGAGCAGTACTTC. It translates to CASSLGTATFYEQYF.

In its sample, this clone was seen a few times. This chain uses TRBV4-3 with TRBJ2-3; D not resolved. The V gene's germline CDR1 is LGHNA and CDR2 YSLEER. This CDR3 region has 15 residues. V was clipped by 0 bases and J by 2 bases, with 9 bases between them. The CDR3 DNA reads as TGCGCCAGCAGCCAAGATTCCCATCACACAGATACGCAGTATTTT. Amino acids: CASSQDSHHTDTQYF.

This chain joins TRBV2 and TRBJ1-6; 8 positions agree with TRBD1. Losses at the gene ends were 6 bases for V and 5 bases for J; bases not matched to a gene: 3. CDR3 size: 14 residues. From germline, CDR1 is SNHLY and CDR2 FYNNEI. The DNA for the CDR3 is TGTGCCAGCAGAGTGGGACAGGATAATTCACCCCTCCACTTT. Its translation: CASRVGQDNSPLHF.

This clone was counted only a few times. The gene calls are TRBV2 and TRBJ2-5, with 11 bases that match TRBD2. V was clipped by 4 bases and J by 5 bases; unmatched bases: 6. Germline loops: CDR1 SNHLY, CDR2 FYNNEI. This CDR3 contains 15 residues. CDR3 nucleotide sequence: TGTGCCAGCAGTGTACTAGCGGGAGTGGGTGAGACCCAGTACTTC. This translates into CASSVLAGVGETQYF.

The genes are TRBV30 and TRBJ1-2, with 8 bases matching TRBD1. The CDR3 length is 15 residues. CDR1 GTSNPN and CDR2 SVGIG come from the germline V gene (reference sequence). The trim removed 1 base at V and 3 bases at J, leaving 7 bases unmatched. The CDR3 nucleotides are TGTGCCTGGAGTGCCGGACAGGGATACGACTATGGCTACACCTTC. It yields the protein CAWSAGQGYDYGYTF. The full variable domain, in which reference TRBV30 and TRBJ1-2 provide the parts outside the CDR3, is SQTIHQWPATLVQPVGSPLSLECTVEGTSNPNLYWYRQAAGRGLQLLFYSVGIGQISSEVPQNLSASRPQDRQFILSSKKLLLSDSGFYLCAWSAGQGYDYGYTFGSGTRLTVV.

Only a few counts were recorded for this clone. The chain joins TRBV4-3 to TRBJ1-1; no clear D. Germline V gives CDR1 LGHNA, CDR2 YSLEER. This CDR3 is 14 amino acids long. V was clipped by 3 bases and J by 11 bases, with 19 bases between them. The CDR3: CASSQARSRFRAFF. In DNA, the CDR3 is TGCGCCAGCAGCCAGGCCCGCTCCAGGTTCCGGGCTTTCTTT.

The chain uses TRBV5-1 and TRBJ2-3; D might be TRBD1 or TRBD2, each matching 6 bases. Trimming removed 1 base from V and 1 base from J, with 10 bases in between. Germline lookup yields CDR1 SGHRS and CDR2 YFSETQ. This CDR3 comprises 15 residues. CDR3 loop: CASSLYGGRTDTQYF. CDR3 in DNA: TGCGCCAGCAGCTTGTATGGGGGGCGCACAGATACGCAGTATTTT.

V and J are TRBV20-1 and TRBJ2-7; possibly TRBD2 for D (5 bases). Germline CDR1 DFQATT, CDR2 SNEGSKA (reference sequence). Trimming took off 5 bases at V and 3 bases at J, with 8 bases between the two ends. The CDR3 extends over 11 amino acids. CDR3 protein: CSAVDYYEQYF. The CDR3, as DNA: TGCAGTGCTGTCGACTACTACGAGCAGTACTTC.

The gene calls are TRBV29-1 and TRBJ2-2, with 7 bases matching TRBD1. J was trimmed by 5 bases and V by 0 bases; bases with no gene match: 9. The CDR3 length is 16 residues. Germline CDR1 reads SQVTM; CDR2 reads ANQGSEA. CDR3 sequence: CSVEDIDRVTTGELFF. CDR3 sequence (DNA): TGCAGCGTTGAAGATATCGACAGGGTGACGACCGGGGAGCTGTTTTTT.

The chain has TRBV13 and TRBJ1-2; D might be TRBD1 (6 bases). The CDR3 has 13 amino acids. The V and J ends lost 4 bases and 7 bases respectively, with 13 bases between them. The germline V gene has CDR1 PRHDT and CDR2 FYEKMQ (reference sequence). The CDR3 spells CASSSGGRGGYTF. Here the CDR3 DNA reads TGTGCCAGCAGCTCGGGGGGGCGCGGTGGCTACACCTTC.

The CDR3 loop reads CSVPSGGAQGETQYF. In DNA form, the CDR3 reads TGCAGCGTCCCATCGGGAGGGGCGCAAGGAGAGACCCAGTACTTC. This chain connects TRBV29-1 to TRBJ2-5; 8 nucleotides match TRBD2. V was pared by 6 bases and J by 4 bases, with 13 bases of the junction left unmatched. This CDR3 is 15 amino acids long. Germline V CDR1 and CDR2: SQVTM, ANQGSEA.

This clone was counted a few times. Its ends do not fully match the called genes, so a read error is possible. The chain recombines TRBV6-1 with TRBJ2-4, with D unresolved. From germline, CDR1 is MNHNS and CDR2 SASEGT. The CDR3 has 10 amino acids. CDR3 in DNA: TGTGCCAGCATCTTTCGGCAAAGCTCCTTC. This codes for CASIFRQSSF.

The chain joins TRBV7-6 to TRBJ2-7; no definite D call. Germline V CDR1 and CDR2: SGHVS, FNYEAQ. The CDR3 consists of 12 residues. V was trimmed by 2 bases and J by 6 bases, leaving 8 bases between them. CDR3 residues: CASSLSSREQYF. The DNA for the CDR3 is TGTGCCAGCAGCTTATCGTCCCGCGAGCAGTACTTC.

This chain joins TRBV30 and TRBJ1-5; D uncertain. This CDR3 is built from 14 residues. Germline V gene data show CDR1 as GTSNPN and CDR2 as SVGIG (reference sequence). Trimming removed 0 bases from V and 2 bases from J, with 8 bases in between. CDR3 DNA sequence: TGTGCCTGGAGTGTGCTCACGGGCAATCAGCCCCAGCATTTT. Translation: CAWSVLTGNQPQHF.

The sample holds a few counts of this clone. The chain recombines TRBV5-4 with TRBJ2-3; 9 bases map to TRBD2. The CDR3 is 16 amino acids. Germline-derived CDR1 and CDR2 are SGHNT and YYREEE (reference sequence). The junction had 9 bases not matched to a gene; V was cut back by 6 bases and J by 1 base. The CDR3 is CASKLERTSGTDTQYF. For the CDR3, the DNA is TGTGCCAGCAAACTCGAGAGGACTAGCGGCACAGATACGCAGTATTTT.

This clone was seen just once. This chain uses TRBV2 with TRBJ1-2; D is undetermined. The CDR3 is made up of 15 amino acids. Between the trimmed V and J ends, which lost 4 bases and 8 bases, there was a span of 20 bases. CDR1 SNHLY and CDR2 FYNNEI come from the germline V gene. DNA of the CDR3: TGTGCCAGCAGTGGGAGCCTGAGCTTTATCAAGGGCTACACCTTC. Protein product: CASSGSLSFIKGYTF.

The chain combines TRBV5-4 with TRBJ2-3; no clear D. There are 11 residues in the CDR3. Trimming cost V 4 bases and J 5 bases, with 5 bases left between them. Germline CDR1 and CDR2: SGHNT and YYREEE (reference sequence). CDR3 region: CASSRVDTQYF. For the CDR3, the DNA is TGTGCCAGCAGCCGGGTAGATACGCAGTATTTT.

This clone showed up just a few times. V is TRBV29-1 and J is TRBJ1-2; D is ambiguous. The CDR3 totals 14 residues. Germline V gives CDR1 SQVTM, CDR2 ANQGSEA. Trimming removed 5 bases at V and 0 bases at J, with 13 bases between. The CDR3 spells CSVIRTDSNYGYTF. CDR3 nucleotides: TGCAGCGTTATCCGCACGGATTCTAACTATGGCTACACCTTC.

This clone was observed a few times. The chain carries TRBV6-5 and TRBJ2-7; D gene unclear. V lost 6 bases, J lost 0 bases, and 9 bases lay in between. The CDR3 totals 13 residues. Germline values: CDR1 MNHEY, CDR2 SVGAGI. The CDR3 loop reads CASRKFGSYEQYF. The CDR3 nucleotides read TGTGCCAGCAGAAAGTTCGGCTCCTACGAGCAGTACTTC.

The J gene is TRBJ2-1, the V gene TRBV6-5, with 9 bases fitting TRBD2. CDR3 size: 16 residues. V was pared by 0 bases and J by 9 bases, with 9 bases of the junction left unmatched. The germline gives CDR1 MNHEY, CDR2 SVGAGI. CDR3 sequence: CASSYSTSGGGTEQFF. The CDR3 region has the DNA TGTGCCAGCAGTTACTCGACTAGCGGCGGAGGTACTGAGCAGTTCTTC.

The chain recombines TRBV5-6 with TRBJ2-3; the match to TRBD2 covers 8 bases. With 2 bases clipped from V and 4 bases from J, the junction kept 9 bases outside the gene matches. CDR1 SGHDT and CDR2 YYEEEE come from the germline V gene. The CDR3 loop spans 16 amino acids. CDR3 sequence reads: CASSLSSGSLADTQYF. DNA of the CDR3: TGTGCCAGCAGCTTATCCAGCGGGAGTTTGGCAGATACGCAGTATTTT.

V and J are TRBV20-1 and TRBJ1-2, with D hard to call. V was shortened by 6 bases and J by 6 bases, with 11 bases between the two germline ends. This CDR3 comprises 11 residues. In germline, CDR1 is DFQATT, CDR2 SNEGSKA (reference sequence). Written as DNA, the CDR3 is TGCAGTGCCTATCACGGAAATGGCTACACCTTC. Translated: CSAYHGNGYTF.

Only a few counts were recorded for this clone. The DNA of the CDR3 is TGTGCCAGTAGCTCAACAGGGGCCCCAAACTATGGCTACACCTTC. Its protein product is CASSSTGAPNYGYTF. The rearrangement joins TRBV19 to TRBJ1-2; 7 bases align to TRBD1. Trimming cost V 6 bases and J 2 bases; bases outside gene matches: 9. Germline CDR1 LNHDA, CDR2 SQIVND (reference sequence). CDR3 size: 15 residues.

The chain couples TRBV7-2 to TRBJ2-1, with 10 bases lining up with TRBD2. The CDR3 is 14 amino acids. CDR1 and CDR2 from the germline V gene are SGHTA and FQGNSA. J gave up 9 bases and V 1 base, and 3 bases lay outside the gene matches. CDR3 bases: TGTGCCAGCAGCTTAGGGCCTAGCGGGGGTGAGCAGTTCTTC. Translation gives CASSLGPSGGEQFF.

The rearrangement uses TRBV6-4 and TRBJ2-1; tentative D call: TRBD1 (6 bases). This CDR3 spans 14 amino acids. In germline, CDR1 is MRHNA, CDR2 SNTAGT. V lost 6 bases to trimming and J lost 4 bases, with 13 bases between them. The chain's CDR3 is CASSLQGTYNEQFF. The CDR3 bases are TGTGCCAGCAGCCTACAGGGAACTTACAATGAGCAGTTCTTC.

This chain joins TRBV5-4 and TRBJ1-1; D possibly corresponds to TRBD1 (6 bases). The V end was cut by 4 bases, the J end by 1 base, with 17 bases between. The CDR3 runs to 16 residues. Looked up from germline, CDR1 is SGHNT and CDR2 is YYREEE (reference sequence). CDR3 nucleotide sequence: TGTGCCAGCAGCCTTCTTCATACAGGGTCGAACACTGAAGCTTTCTTT. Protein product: CASSLLHTGSNTEAFF.

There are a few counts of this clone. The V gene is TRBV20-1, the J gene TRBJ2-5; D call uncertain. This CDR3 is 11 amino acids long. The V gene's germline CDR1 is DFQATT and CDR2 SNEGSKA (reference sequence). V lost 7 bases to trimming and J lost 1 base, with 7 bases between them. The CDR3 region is CSVSVQETQYF. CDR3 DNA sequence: TGCAGTGTGTCAGTCCAAGAGACCCAGTACTTC.

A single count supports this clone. The CDR3 bases are TGCGCCAGCAGTCCCGGTCAAAGCACAGATACGCAGTATTTT. It yields the protein CASSPGQSTDTQYF. V is TRBV5-1 and J is TRBJ2-3; no firm D call. The germline CDR1 and CDR2 sequences are SGHRS and YFSETQ. This CDR3 region has 14 residues. Trimming pared 5 bases from V and 0 bases from J, leaving 10 bases between.

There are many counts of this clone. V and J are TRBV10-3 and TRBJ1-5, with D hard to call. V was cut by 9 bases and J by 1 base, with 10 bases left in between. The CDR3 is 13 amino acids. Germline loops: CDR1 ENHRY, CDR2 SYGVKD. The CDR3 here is CAIQPESNQPQHF. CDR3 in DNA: TGTGCCATTCAACCAGAGAGCAATCAGCCCCAGCATTTT.

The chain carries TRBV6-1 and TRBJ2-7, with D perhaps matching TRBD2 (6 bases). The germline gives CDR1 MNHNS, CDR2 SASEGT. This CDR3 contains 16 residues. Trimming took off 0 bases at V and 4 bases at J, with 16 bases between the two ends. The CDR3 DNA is TGTGCCAGCAGTGAAGCGTCGGCCAGGGCGGGATACGAGCAGTACTTC. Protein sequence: CASSEASARAGYEQYF.